These T cell receptor beta chains were read from a single sample in a study of blood T cell repertoires in COVID-19. The repertoire was sequenced with immunoSEQ multiplex PCR; TCRdb's copy has only in-frame clones and lacks some. The sample yields 320,000 or so clones, 88% seen once. The specimen sequenced was PBMCs or T cells enriched from blood (not recorded which). The origin of the receptors is a man aged 30 to 39 who had recovered from COVID-19. CDR3s include the opening cysteine and the closing phenylalanine or tryptophan. A D gene is named only where the DNA matches it firmly. Size tells how often a clone was seen (once, few, many) or the class of an expanded clone, and some rows leave it out.

V	size	D	J	CDR3	DNA
TRBV5-1	.	.	TRBJ2-1	CASSLREQYNEQFF	TGCGCCAGCAGCTTGCGGGAACAGTACAATGAGCAGTTCTTC
TRBV11-2	.	.	TRBJ2-5	CASSPDAAVRVETQYF	TGTGCCAGCAGCCCAGATGCTGCGGTCCGTGTGGAGACCCAGTACTTC
TRBV18	.	.	TRBJ1-6	CASSPGSSYNSPLHF	TGTGCCAGCTCACCAGGGAGCTCCTATAATTCACCCCTCCACTTT
TRBV7-2	.	.	TRBJ1-2	CASSLGGPGGVRGGYTF	TGTGCCAGCAGCTTAGGGGGGCCTGGAGGCGTTCGAGGTGGCTACACCTTC
TRBV10-3	.	TRBD1	TRBJ1-2	CAISESMAGGNYGYTF	TGTGCCATCAGTGAGTCGATGGCAGGGGGTAACTATGGCTACACCTTC
TRBV11-2	.	.	TRBJ2-3	CASSLAQGYTDTQYF	TGTGCCAGCAGCTTAGCCCAGGGATACACAGATACGCAGTATTTT
TRBV27	.	.	TRBJ2-2	CASSLLTGINTGELFF	TGTGCCAGCAGTTTACTAACGGGGATCAACACCGGGGAGCTGTTTTTT
TRBV28	.	.	TRBJ1-3	CASSLTGNTIYF	TGTGCCAGCAGTCTGACAGGAAACACCATATATTTT
TRBV12-3/TRBV12-4	.	.	TRBJ2-7	CASSLGFYEQYF	TGTGCCAGCAGTTTGGGCTTTTACGAGCAGTACTTC
TRBV7-8	.	TRBD2	TRBJ2-1	CASSLPGPGGSEQFF	TGTGCCAGCAGCCTCCCGGGACCGGGGGGTTCCGAGCAGTTCTTC
TRBV7-9	.	.	TRBJ1-2	CASSLLGHRVGGYTF	TGTGCCAGCAGCTTACTCGGCCACCGGGTTGGAGGCTACACCTTC
TRBV24-1	.	.	TRBJ1-5	CATSDPDSNQPQHF	TGTGCCACCAGTGACCCAGATAGCAATCAGCCCCAGCATTTT
TRBV6-5	.	.	TRBJ2-2	CASSYGLGNTGELFF	TGTGCCAGCAGTTATGGGCTGGGTAACACCGGGGAGCTGTTTTTT
TRBV15	.	.	TRBJ1-2	CATSREGRGGYGYTF	TGTGCCACCAGCAGAGAGGGCCGGGGGGGCTATGGCTACACCTTC
TRBV6-4	.	TRBD1	TRBJ1-2	CASRPDRGERYGYTF	TGTGCCAGCAGGCCCGACAGGGGGGAACGGTATGGCTACACCTTC
TRBV2	.	.	TRBJ2-7	CASSSTPLRSSYEQYF	TGTGCCAGCAGTTCGACCCCCTTAAGGAGCTCCTACGAGCAGTACTTC
TRBV29-1	.	.	TRBJ1-2	CSVYRGGGYTF	TGCAGCGTTTATAGGGGGGGAGGCTACACCTTC
TRBV10-3	.	TRBD1	TRBJ1-3	CAIGGQESGNTIYF	TGTGCCATCGGGGGACAGGAATCTGGAAACACCATATATTTT
TRBV6-1	.	TRBD1	TRBJ1-1	CASSEEGQPNTEAFF	TGTGCCAGCAGTGAAGAGGGACAGCCTAACACTGAAGCTTTCTTT
TRBV2	.	TRBD1	TRBJ1-2	CASSEWAGGARGYTF	TGTGCCAGCAGTGAGTGGGCAGGGGGCGCAAGGGGCTACACCTTC
TRBV5-8	.	.	TRBJ1-2	CASSLEQVITYGYTF	TGTGCCAGCAGCTTGGAACAGGTTATCACTTATGGCTACACCTTC
TRBV7-3	once	TRBD1	TRBJ2-3	CASSSTGGGTDTQYF	TGTGCCAGCAGCTCGACAGGGGGCGGCACAGATACGCAGTATTTT
TRBV7-3	.	.	TRBJ2-1	CASSETGNNEQFF	TGTGCCAGCAGCGAAACAGGCAACAATGAGCAGTTCTTC
TRBV3-1/TRBV3-2	.	TRBD2	TRBJ2-5	CASKMAGGLQETQYF	TGTGCCAGCAAGATGGCGGGGGGACTTCAAGAGACCCAGTACTTC
TRBV11-2	.	.	TRBJ2-6	CASSLAAYYSGANVLTF	TGTGCCAGCAGCTTAGCCGCTTACTACTCTGGGGCCAACGTCCTGACTTTC
TRBV19	.	.	TRBJ1-2	CASSPGGANYGYTF	TGTGCCAGTAGTCCCGGGGGGGCTAACTATGGCTACACCTTC
TRBV6-5	few	.	TRBJ1-1	CASSRLGGTEAFF	TGTGCCAGCAGCCGGTTGGGAGGCACTGAAGCTTTCTTT
TRBV19	.	TRBD1	TRBJ1-1	CASSSWDRGTEAFF	TGTGCCAGTAGTAGCTGGGACAGGGGCACTGAAGCTTTCTTT
TRBV6-5	.	.	TRBJ1-2	CASSPPGGAYGYTF	TGTGCCAGCAGTCCCCCGGGGGGCGCCTATGGCTACACCTTC
TRBV5-1	.	.	TRBJ2-7	CASSLEAVSEQYF	TGCGCCAGCAGCTTGGAGGCGGTTTCCGAGCAGTACTTC
TRBV18	.	.	TRBJ2-3	CASSSRAVGTDTQYF	TGTGCCAGCTCCTCCAGGGCTGTGGGGACAGATACGCAGTATTTT
TRBV7-3	.	.	TRBJ2-7	CASSSGQPGHRVYEQYF	TGTGCCAGCAGCTCCGGCCAACCGGGACACAGAGTCTACGAGCAGTACTTC
TRBV24-1	once	TRBD1	TRBJ2-3	CATSRDRDTDTQYF	TGTGCCACCAGCCGGGACAGGGACACAGATACGCAGTATTTT
TRBV19	few	TRBD1	TRBJ1-2	CASSIGQGATGYTF	TGTGCCAGTAGTATCGGACAGGGGGCGACTGGCTACACCTTC
TRBV24-1	.	TRBD1	TRBJ1-2	CATGDRAYGYTF	TGTGCCACCGGGGACAGGGCCTATGGCTACACCTTC
TRBV29-1	.	.	TRBJ1-5	CSVGGGNQPQHF	TGCAGCGTGGGGGGGGGCAATCAGCCCCAGCATTTT
TRBV7-9	.	.	TRBJ2-1	CASSPVGGIAYNEQFF	TGTGCCAGCAGCCCGGTAGGGGGAATTGCCTACAATGAGCAGTTCTTC
TRBV5-1	.	TRBD1	TRBJ1-5	CASSKTGGQPQHF	TGCGCCAGCAGCAAGACAGGGGGGCAGCCCCAGCATTTT
TRBV9	.	.	TRBJ2-1	CASSAFGRGDRVNEQFF	TGTGCCAGCAGCGCTTTCGGGCGGGGGGACAGGGTGAATGAGCAGTTCTTC